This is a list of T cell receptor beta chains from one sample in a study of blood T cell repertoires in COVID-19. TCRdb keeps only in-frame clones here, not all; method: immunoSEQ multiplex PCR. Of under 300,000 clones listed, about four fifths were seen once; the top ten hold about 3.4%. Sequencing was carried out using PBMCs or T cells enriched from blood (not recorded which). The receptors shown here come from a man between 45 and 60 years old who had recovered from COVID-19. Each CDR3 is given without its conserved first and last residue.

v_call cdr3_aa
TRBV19 ASSGDRGHGPTF
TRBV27 ASKFSGNNEQF
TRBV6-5 ASSYSTGRIEAF
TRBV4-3 ASSQDRAGVGDTQY
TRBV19 ASSMRGLEAF
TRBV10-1 ASTFRGASNQPQH
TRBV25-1 ASSLRTGDSEKLF
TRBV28 ATNTLLYYEQY
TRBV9 ASSVGDSNEKLF
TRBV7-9 ASSWRRGESGELF
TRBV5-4 ASSPGTGGMGTQY
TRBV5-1 ASSFPRAGGRGVAKNIQY
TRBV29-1 SVVGLKAEAF
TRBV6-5 ASRAGQLYEQY